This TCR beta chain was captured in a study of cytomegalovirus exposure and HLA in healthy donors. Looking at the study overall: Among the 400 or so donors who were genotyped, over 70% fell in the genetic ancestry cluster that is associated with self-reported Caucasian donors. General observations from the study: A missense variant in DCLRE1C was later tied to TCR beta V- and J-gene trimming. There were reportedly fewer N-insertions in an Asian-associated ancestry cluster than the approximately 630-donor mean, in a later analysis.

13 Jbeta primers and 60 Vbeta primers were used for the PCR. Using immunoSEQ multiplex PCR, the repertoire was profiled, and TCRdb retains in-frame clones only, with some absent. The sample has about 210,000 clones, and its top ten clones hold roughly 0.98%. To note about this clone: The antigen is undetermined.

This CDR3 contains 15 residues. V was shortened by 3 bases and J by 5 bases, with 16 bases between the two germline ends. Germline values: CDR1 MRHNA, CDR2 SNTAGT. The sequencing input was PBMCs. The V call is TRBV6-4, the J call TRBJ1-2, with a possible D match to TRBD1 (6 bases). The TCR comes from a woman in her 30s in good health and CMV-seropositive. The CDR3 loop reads CASSEGSGEYYGYTF. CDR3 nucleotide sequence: TGTGCCAGCAGTGAGGGGTCAGGGGAATATTATGGCTACACCTTC.